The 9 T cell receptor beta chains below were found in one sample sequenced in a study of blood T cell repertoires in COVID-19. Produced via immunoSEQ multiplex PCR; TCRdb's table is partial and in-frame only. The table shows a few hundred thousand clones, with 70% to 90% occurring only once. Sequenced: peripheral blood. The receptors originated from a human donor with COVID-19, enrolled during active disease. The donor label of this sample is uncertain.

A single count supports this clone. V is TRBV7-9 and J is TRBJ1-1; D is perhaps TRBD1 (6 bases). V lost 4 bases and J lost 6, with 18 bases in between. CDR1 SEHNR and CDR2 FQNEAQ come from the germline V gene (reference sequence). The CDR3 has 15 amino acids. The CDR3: CASSWGAGAGAEAFF. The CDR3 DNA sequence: TGTGCCAGCAGCTGGGGGGCGGGGGCTGGCGCTGAAGCTTTCTTT.

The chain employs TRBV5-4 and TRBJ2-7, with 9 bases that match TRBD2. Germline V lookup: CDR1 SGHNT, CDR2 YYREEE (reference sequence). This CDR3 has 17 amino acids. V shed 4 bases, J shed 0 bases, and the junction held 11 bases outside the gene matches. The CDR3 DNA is TGTGCCAGCAGCCCGGGGTTAGCGGGAGTAGGCTCCTACGAGCAGTACTTC. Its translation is CASSPGLAGVGSYEQYF. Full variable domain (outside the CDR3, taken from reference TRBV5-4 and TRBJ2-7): ETGVTQSPTHLIKTRGQQVTLRCSSQSGHNTVSWYQQALGQGPQFIFQYYREEENGRGNFPPRFSGLQFPNYSSELNVNALELDDSALYLCASSPGLAGVGSYEQYFGPGTRLTVT.

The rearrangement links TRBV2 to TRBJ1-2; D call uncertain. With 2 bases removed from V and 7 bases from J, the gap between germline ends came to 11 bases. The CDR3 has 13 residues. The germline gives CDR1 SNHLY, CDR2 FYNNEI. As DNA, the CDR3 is TGTGCCAGCAGTGAACGGGTGCGAGGTGGCTACACCTTC. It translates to CASSERVRGGYTF.

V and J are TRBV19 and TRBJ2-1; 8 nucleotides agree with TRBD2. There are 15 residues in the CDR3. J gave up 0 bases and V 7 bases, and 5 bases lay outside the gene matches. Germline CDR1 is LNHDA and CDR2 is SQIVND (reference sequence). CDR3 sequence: CASTDSGSSYNEQFF. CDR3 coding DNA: TGTGCCAGTACCGACAGCGGGAGCTCCTACAATGAGCAGTTCTTC. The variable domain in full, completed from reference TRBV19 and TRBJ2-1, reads DGGITQSPKYLFRKEGQNVTLSCEQNLNHDAMYWYRQDPGQGLRLIYYSQIVNDFQKGDIAEGYSVSREKKESFPLTVTSAQKNPTAFYLCASTDSGSSYNEQFFGPGTRLTVL.

The CDR3 bases are TGTGCCTGGAGTCTACAGTCCCCCGAGCAGTACTTC. It yields the protein CAWSLQSPEQYF. This chain joins TRBV30 and TRBJ2-7; D unresolved. The CDR3 extends over 12 amino acids. Trimming took 2 bases from V and 6 from J, leaving 11 bases between them. Per germline, CDR1 GTSNPN and CDR2 SVGIG (reference sequence).

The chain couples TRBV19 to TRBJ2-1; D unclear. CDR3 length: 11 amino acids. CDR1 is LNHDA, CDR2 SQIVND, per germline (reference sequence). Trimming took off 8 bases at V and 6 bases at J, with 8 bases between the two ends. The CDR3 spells CASRQFNEQFF. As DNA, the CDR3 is TGTGCCAGTCGCCAGTTCAATGAGCAGTTCTTC.

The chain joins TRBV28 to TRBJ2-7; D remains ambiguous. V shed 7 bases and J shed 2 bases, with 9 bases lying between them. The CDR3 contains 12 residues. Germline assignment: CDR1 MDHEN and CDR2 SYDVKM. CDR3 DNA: TGTGCCAGCACGAATCGAGCCTACGAGCAGTACTTC. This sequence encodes CASTNRAYEQYF.

The chain's CDR3 is CASSSTGTSEYYEQYF. The CDR3 coding sequence is TGTGCCAGCAGCTCTACCGGGACTAGCGAATACTACGAGCAGTACTTC. This chain links TRBV7-9 with TRBJ2-7; 10 positions match TRBD2. CDR1 is SEHNR and CDR2 is FQNEAQ in the germline V gene (reference sequence). V gave up 4 bases and J gave up 3 bases; unmatched junction bases: 9. CDR3 length: 16 residues.

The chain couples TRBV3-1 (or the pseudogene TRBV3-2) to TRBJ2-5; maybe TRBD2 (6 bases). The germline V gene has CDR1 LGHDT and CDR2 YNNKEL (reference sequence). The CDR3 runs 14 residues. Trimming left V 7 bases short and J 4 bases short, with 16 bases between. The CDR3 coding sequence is TGTGCCAGCACCCCGGGGGTCAGAACAGAGACCCAGTACTTC. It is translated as CASTPGVRTETQYF.